This T cell receptor beta chain was documented in a study of blood T cell repertoires in COVID-19. Overall study context: The study drew acute and convalescent COVID-19 samples from the United States, Italy and Spain. From T cells, B-cell-depleted T cells, or PBMCs came the material, which was cDNA or gDNA.

The CDR3 length is 13 residues. After removal of 0 bases from V and 14 bases from J, the junction contained 7 bases not matched to a gene. Germline CDR1 and CDR2: LGHDT and YNNKEL (reference sequence). Per the study methods: Amplification of reference gene primers provided the estimated nucleated cell counts. Only in-frame clones appear in the TCRdb table, and some are missing; sequencing was by immunoSEQ multiplex PCR. The V and J calls and clone size are taken from that table; D and trimming were inferred from the DNA. This sample has about 200,000 clones; around 81% occur once, and the top ten carry around 5.1%.

The source material was peripheral blood. This TCR was sampled from an older woman with acute or convalescent COVID-19. J is TRBJ2-1 and V is TRBV3-1 (or the pseudogene TRBV3-2); 7 bases agree with TRBD2. In nucleotides, the CDR3 is TGTGCCAGCAGCCAAGACCAGCGGGACCTAGAGTTCTTC. This translates into CASSQDQRDLEFF.